This T cell receptor (beta chain) was profiled in a study of human T cells and chemical hapten exposure. Study details: For sensitization, 2% DPC was applied to a roughly 2 cm by roughly 2 cm patch of upper inner arm skin.

CDR1 is MDHEN and CDR2 is SYDVKM in the germline V gene. Trimming shortened V by 3 bases and J by 4 bases, and 9 bases separated the two germline ends. The CDR3 is 13 amino acids. The time point is: patch test 1, 2 weeks after DPC sensitization. Treatment in this sample: therapeutic diphenylcyclopropenone sensitization with weekly scalp DPC. Each patch-test visit's blood sample preceded patch application. Each CDR3 protein is one row after TCRdb ran MiXCR on the RACE reads. This table holds some 120,000 distinct CDR3 sequences, about 12% found once. The table lists this clonotype with a few counts. The TCR comes from a woman aged 45-65 years with alopecia areata. Some clones in this sample may be carry-over from other donors' samples. The chain couples TRBV28 to TRBJ1-2; D perhaps matches TRBD1 (6 bases). This specimen was whole blood, taken in connection with sensitization to the hapten diphenylcyclopropenone (DPC). CDR3: CASSFPGVYGYTF. The CDR3 DNA reads as TGTGCCAGCAGTTTCCCAGGGGTCTATGGCTACACCTTC.